Below, 31 T cell receptor beta chains from the same sample are listed, as sequenced in a study of blood T cell repertoires in COVID-19. Some clones are missing from TCRdb's copy, which holds only in-frame ones; the method was immunoSEQ multiplex PCR. The table shows some 130,000 clones, with under 80% occurring only once. Sequenced sample: peripheral blood. Receptors originate from a man older than 75 with acute or convalescent COVID-19.

This rearrangement joins TRBV7-6 to TRBJ2-7, with 7 nucleotides matching TRBD1. J gave up 0 bases and V 5 bases, and 7 bases lay outside the gene matches. CDR3 size: 15 residues. Germline V lookup: CDR1 SGHVS, CDR2 FNYEAQ. The CDR3 region is CASSGGPGGSYEQYF. For the CDR3, the DNA is TGTGCCAGCAGCGGCGGGCCAGGGGGCTCCTACGAGCAGTACTTC.

V and J are TRBV7-9 and TRBJ1-1; D remains ambiguous. Looked up from germline, CDR1 is SEHNR and CDR2 is FQNEAQ (reference sequence). The CDR3 is made up of 15 amino acids. Deletions cut 1 base from V and 1 base from J, with 10 bases between. The CDR3 here is CASSLEFAQNTEAFF. The DNA for the CDR3 is TGTGCCAGCAGCTTAGAATTTGCACAGAACACTGAAGCTTTCTTT.

The chain joins TRBV5-1 to TRBJ2-6; 9 positions agree with TRBD1. The CDR3 has 17 amino acids. CDR1 and CDR2 from the germline V gene are SGHRS and YFSETQ. Trimming removed 3 bases from V and 4 bases from J; junction bases left unmatched: 8. CDR3 bases: TGCGCCAGCAGCTCCGGGACAGGGAATACGGGGGCCAACGTCCTGACTTTC. It yields the protein CASSSGTGNTGANVLTF.

V gene TRBV7-9 combines with J gene TRBJ2-7; TRBD1 aligns across 10 bases. The CDR3 has 15 residues. Germline V gives CDR1 SEHNR, CDR2 FQNEAQ (reference sequence). V trimming: 6 bases; J trimming: 5 bases; junction bases outside the gene matches: 10. The CDR3: CASRSPGQGPHEQYF. CDR3 bases: TGTGCCAGCAGATCACCGGGACAGGGGCCCCACGAGCAGTACTTC.

This clone was detected only a few times. V usage is TRBV7-2 and J usage is TRBJ1-5, with TRBD1 identical over 8 bases. V lost 0 bases, J lost 10 bases, and 5 bases stayed unmatched. The CDR3 runs to 14 residues. From germline, CDR1 is SGHTA and CDR2 FQGNSA. The CDR3 is CASSLAGQGVPQHF. The CDR3 DNA reads TGTGCCAGCAGCTTAGCAGGACAGGGTGTACCCCAGCATTTT.

The chain links TRBV14 to TRBJ2-2, with D possibly TRBD1 on 5 matching bases. The CDR3 has 13 residues. The V gene lost 1 base and the J gene lost 6 bases, with 6 bases spanning the gap. Germline CDR1 and CDR2: SGHDN and FVKESK. The CDR3 spells CASSQARAGELFF. DNA of the CDR3: TGTGCCAGCAGCCAAGCCAGGGCCGGGGAGCTGTTTTTT.

V gene TRBV7-8 combines with J gene TRBJ1-3, with 7 positions matching TRBD1. Germline V gene sequence: CDR1 SGHVS, CDR2 FQNEAQ. V dropped 4 bases and J dropped 3; count of bases not matched to a gene: 3. The CDR3 is 14 residues long. CDR3 sequence (DNA): TGTGCCAGCAGCTGGGACAGAGTTGGAAACACCATATATTTT. This sequence encodes CASSWDRVGNTIYF.

To note about this clone: It is unclear where the CDR3 begins or ends on the DNA, so no DNA is shown, and the CDR3 is as TCRdb lists it. This chain links TRBV5-1 with TRBJ2-1; the table's D gene call, TRBD2, was not cross checked with the DNA. The length of the CDR3 is 15 amino acids, counting both ends. Germline V CDR1 and CDR2: SGHRS, YFSETQ. The CDR3 loop reads CASSYGVAGGSQGFF.

The gene calls are TRBV6-4 and TRBJ2-2; 7 bases are a match to TRBD1. This CDR3 spans 14 amino acids. The germline CDR1 and CDR2 sequences are MRHNA and SNTAGT. Losses at the gene ends were 6 bases for V and 6 bases for J; bases not matched to a gene: 7. The CDR3 reads CASRAQGTAGELFF. For the CDR3, the DNA is TGTGCCAGCAGGGCACAGGGGACGGCCGGGGAGCTGTTTTTT.

The rearrangement joins TRBV12-3 or TRBV12-4 to TRBJ1-6, with no clear D. V was shortened by 2 bases and J by 10 bases, with 9 bases between the two germline ends. The CDR3 totals 13 residues. The CDR3 sequence is CASSLTGVSPLHF. Written as DNA, the CDR3 is TGTGCCAGCAGTTTAACCGGTGTCTCACCCCTCCACTTT.

The V gene is TRBV7-3, the J gene TRBJ1-1, with D uncertain. The CDR3 sequence is 14 residues long. CDR1 is SGHTA and CDR2 is FQGTGA in the germline V gene. Deletions cut 0 bases from V and 2 bases from J, with 7 bases between. For the CDR3, the DNA is TGTGCCAGCAGCTTAACCAACAGAAACACTGAAGCTTTCTTT. Translating gives CASSLTNRNTEAFF.

This clone has just a few counts. The J gene is TRBJ2-1, the V gene TRBV20-1; TRBD2 might be the D (5 bases). V lost 3 bases and J 8 bases, leaving 5 bases between the germline ends. This CDR3 is built from 10 residues. The germline CDR1 and CDR2 sequences are DFQATT and SNEGSKA (reference sequence). The CDR3 bases are TGCAGTGCTAGCGGGGATGAGCAGTTCTTC. This codes for CSASGDEQFF.

The chain is built from TRBV6-5 and TRBJ1-5, with a weak D call TRBD1 (5 bases). This CDR3 is built from 13 residues. Germline-derived CDR1 and CDR2 are MNHEY and SVGAGI. The ends were cut back, 2 bases at V and 6 bases at J, with 8 bases in the middle. This CDR3 reads CASSYDRRQPQHF. DNA for the CDR3: TGTGCCAGCAGTTACGACAGACGTCAGCCCCAGCATTTT.

This sequence joins TRBV6-2 or TRBV6-3 and TRBJ1-5, with 7 nucleotides matching TRBD1. The germline CDR1 and CDR2 sequences are MNHEY and SVGEGT. V lost 6 bases and J lost 0; bases outside the gene matches: 5. The CDR3 loop spans 15 amino acids. CDR3 sequence (DNA): TGTGCCAGCAGCAGGACAGGAATTAGCAATCAGCCCCAGCATTTT. Its translation: CASSRTGISNQPQHF.

The chain uses TRBV27 and TRBJ2-5, with TRBD2 as a possible D gene (6 bases). The CDR3 has 13 residues. V gave up 2 bases and J gave up 2 bases, with 6 bases separating them. The germline V gene encodes CDR1 MNHEY and CDR2 SMNVEV (reference sequence). The CDR3 loop is CASSLGTQETQYF. As DNA, the CDR3 is TGTGCCAGCAGTTTAGGGACTCAAGAGACCCAGTACTTC.

The sample holds one count of this clone. V is TRBV7-9 and J is TRBJ2-1; 7 nucleotides agree with TRBD2. The CDR3 spans 18 residues. Germline V CDR1 and CDR2: SEHNR, FQNEAQ (reference sequence). V was pared by 7 bases and J by 6 bases, with 21 bases of the junction left unmatched. The CDR3 coding sequence is TGTGCCAGCACGGGGCGCGGGGGAAGGTTTATGGCGGGCAATGAGCAGTTCTTC. It is translated as CASTGRGGRFMAGNEQFF.

The J gene is TRBJ2-7, the V gene TRBV28; a weak D match, TRBD2 (5 bases). CDR3 length equals 14 residues. Trimming took 6 bases from V and 1 from J, leaving 13 bases between them. Looked up from germline, CDR1 is MDHEN and CDR2 is SYDVKM. CDR3 residues: CASSNLGLSYEQYF. CDR3 nucleotide sequence: TGTGCCAGCAGCAACCTAGGACTTTCCTACGAGCAGTACTTC.

This clone appeared once. The CDR3 protein is CASSLNTDTEAFF. In DNA form, the CDR3 reads TGTGCCAGCAGCTTAAATACAGACACTGAAGCTTTCTTT. V usage is TRBV7-3 and J usage is TRBJ1-1; D is ambiguous. The germline gives CDR1 SGHTA, CDR2 FQGTGA. Deletions cut 1 base from V and 3 bases from J, with 6 bases between. This CDR3 spans 13 amino acids.

The rearrangement links TRBV28 to TRBJ1-2; maybe TRBD1 (5 bases). The CDR3 sequence is 13 residues long. Germline values: CDR1 MDHEN, CDR2 SYDVKM. Trimming pared 4 bases from V and 6 bases from J, leaving 12 bases between. CDR3 amino acids: CASSSPGRNGYTF. CDR3 sequence (DNA): TGTGCCAGCAGTTCCCCAGGGAGGAATGGCTACACCTTC.

The chain carries TRBV28 and TRBJ1-5; TRBD1 is a possible D gene (6 bases). CDR3 length: 16 residues. Trimming removed 0 bases at V and 10 bases at J, with 19 bases between. CDR1 is MDHEN, CDR2 SYDVKM, per germline. As DNA, the CDR3 is TGTGCCAGCAGTTTATGGGGGGCGCCTACAATCAGCCCCCAGCATTTT. This gives the protein CASSLWGAPTISPQHF.

This clone has more than one count but fewer than ten. The rearrangement links TRBV6-2 or TRBV6-3 to TRBJ2-5, with 9 bases fitting TRBD1. This CDR3 has 15 residues. Germline loops: CDR1 MNHEY, CDR2 SVGEGT. V shed 4 bases, J shed 5 bases, and the junction held 8 bases outside the gene matches. This CDR3 is CASSSPGQGQETQYF. The DNA of the CDR3 is TGTGCCAGCAGTTCTCCGGGACAGGGACAGGAGACCCAGTACTTC.

The chain joins TRBV19 to TRBJ1-1; D gene ambiguous. Germline V gene data show CDR1 as LNHDA and CDR2 as SQIVND (reference sequence). There are 14 residues in the CDR3. Trimming took off 5 bases at V and 5 bases at J, with 15 bases between the two ends. The CDR3 loop reads CASSPVAGQTEAFF. Here the CDR3 DNA reads TGTGCCAGTAGTCCCGTCGCGGGCCAAACTGAAGCTTTCTTT.

The chain carries TRBV10-3 and TRBJ2-6, with a weak D call TRBD2 (6 bases). The V and J ends lost 7 bases and 2 bases respectively, with 12 bases between them. The CDR3 extends over 15 amino acids. Germline assignment: CDR1 ENHRY and CDR2 SYGVKD. As DNA, the CDR3 is TGTGCCATCAAAAGGAGGGGAACTGGGGCCAACGTCCTGACTTTC. Translating gives CAIKRRGTGANVLTF.

V usage is TRBV6-1 and J usage is TRBJ2-7; 9 nucleotides match TRBD1. The CDR3 is 15 amino acids. Losses at the gene ends were 1 base for V and 5 bases for J; bases not matched to a gene: 6. Germline values: CDR1 MNHNS, CDR2 SASEGT. In nucleotides, the CDR3 is TGTGCCAGCAGTGAAGAGTGGACAGGGGCCCACGAGCAGTACTTC. Its translation is CASSEEWTGAHEQYF.

The chain uses TRBV4-3 and TRBJ1-2, with D perhaps matching TRBD1 (6 bases). The CDR3 covers 15 residues. The V end lost 0 bases, the J end lost 2 bases, and 10 bases lay between the germline ends. Germline CDR1 is LGHNA and CDR2 is YSLEER. The DNA of the CDR3 is TGCGCCAGCAGCCAAGATTATCAGGGGAACTATGGCTACACCTTC. Its translation is CASSQDYQGNYGYTF.

V and J are TRBV5-6 and TRBJ2-1; 9 bases are shared with TRBD1. CDR1 is SGHDT, CDR2 YYEEEE, per germline. The junction had 7 bases not matched to a gene; V was cut back by 3 bases and J by 15 bases. The CDR3 totals 12 residues. This CDR3 is CASSSYRGPMFF. The CDR3 DNA is TGTGCCAGCAGCTCGTACAGGGGGCCGATGTTCTTC.

V is TRBV10-3 and J is TRBJ1-2; D remains unclear. This CDR3 has 12 amino acids. The germline V and J ends were trimmed by 0 bases and 7 bases, with 6 bases remaining between them. Germline CDR1 ENHRY, CDR2 SYGVKD. CDR3 in amino acids: CAISESLAGYTF. CDR3 coding DNA: TGTGCCATCAGTGAGTCTTTGGCTGGCTACACCTTC.

V is TRBV5-1 and J is TRBJ1-4, with 8 nucleotides matching TRBD1. Germline loops: CDR1 SGHRS, CDR2 YFSETQ. The V segment lost 2 bases and the J segment 1 base; nucleotides outside the gene matches: 4. The CDR3 contains 16 residues. CDR3 bases: TGCGCCAGCAGCTTCTATACAGGGGGAACTAATGAAAAACTGTTTTTT. This codes for CASSFYTGGTNEKLFF.

The genes are TRBV2 and TRBJ1-6; D possibly corresponds to TRBD1 (6 bases). This CDR3 region has 13 residues. Germline CDR1 reads SNHLY; CDR2 reads FYNNEI. V was trimmed by 6 bases and J by 5 bases, leaving 8 bases between them. The CDR3 sequence: CASSGTNNSPLHF. CDR3 DNA: TGTGCCAGCAGCGGGACAAATAATTCACCCCTCCACTTT.

The chain has TRBV7-3 and TRBJ2-5; maybe TRBD1 (5 bases). The V end was cut by 3 bases, the J end by 4 bases, with 9 bases between. The CDR3 is 13 amino acids. Germline V gives CDR1 SGHTA, CDR2 FQGTGA. CDR3: CASSFQGGETQYF. In DNA, the CDR3 is TGTGCCAGCAGCTTCCAGGGCGGAGAGACCCAGTACTTC.

The J gene is TRBJ1-2, the V gene TRBV5-4; D possibly corresponds to TRBD1 (5 bases). Per germline, CDR1 SGHNT and CDR2 YYREEE (reference sequence). Trimming took off 3 bases at V and 8 bases at J, with 14 bases between the two ends. This CDR3 spans 13 amino acids. The CDR3 DNA reads TGTGCCAGCAGCTCGGCGGGGTGGGACGGCTACACCTTC. This sequence encodes CASSSAGWDGYTF.